The 26 T cell receptor beta chains reported below all come from one sample, sequenced in a study of T cells in Graves' hyperthyroidism and ophthalmopathy (dated by TCRdb to the late 2010s). To prepare the library, multiplex PCR was applied. The reads were generated on an Illumina HiSeq 2000. Amplification of TCR beta CDR3 regions was carried out from RNA transcripts. A first-round RT-PCR of the TCR CDR3 used the HTBI primer set with the Qiagen OneStep RT-PCR kit. TCRdb took the public reads, trimmed them with fastp at Q25, ran MiXCR for clone calling and kept in-frame beta chains. Entries that share a CDR3 protein sequence are merged under the most common genes and DNA. The sample contains approximately 270,000 distinct CDR3 sequences, roughly 14% of them found a single time. Clones ranked in the top ten supply 10% to 15% of the sample. Sequenced material: blood. These receptors came from a woman aged 40 to 50 with Graves' hyperthyroidism that later progressed to Graves' ophthalmopathy.

This clonotype was observed at least ten times. The chain employs TRBV6-1 and TRBJ2-5; D is ambiguous. This CDR3 spans 14 amino acids. Germline CDR1 is MNHNS and CDR2 is SASEGT. Trimming pared 7 bases from V and 1 base from J, leaving 13 bases between. CDR3 protein: CASKSLHSQETQYF. The CDR3 nucleotides are TGTGCCAGCAAATCACTTCATAGCCAAGAGACCCAGTACTTC.

This clonotype was detected many times. The chain uses TRBV7-2 and TRBJ2-7; D call uncertain. The length of the CDR3 is 15 residues. CDR1 is SGHTA, CDR2 FQGNSA, per germline. V lost 3 bases and J lost 0, with 12 bases in between. The CDR3 sequence: CASSFIPDSSYEQYF. In nucleotides, the CDR3 is TGTGCCAGCAGCTTTATTCCGGATAGCTCCTACGAGCAGTACTTC.

This clonotype has more than one count but fewer than ten. The V and J genes are TRBV19 and TRBJ2-1; 10 bases match TRBD1. Germline loops: CDR1 LNHDA, CDR2 SQIVND (reference sequence). The junction had 9 bases not matched to a gene; V was cut back by 10 bases and J by 3 bases. The CDR3 length is 15 residues. CDR3 sequence reads: CATRTRTGGYNEQFF. The DNA of the CDR3 is TGTGCCACCAGAACACGGACAGGGGGCTACAATGAGCAGTTCTTC.

The rearrangement uses TRBV27 and TRBJ1-1, with unresolved D. The germline V and J ends were trimmed by 6 bases and 2 bases, with 10 bases remaining between them. In germline, CDR1 is MNHEY, CDR2 SMNVEV (reference sequence). This CDR3 spans 13 amino acids. The CDR3 protein is CASRTGLNTEAFF. Written as DNA, the CDR3 is TGTGCCAGCAGAACGGGATTAAACACTGAAGCTTTCTTT.

There are a few counts of this clonotype. The chain couples TRBV9 to TRBJ2-2; D is possibly TRBD1 or TRBD2 (6 bases each). The length of the CDR3 is 20 residues. Looked up from germline, CDR1 is SGDLS and CDR2 is YYNGEE. The V end lost 1 base, the J end lost 6 bases, and 28 bases lay between the germline ends. CDR3 sequence reads: CASSVRQDSREGGRPGELFF. The CDR3 region has the DNA TGTGCCAGCAGCGTAAGACAAGACAGTCGAGAGGGGGGCCGTCCCGGGGAGCTGTTTTTT.

The sample holds many counts of this clonotype. The gene calls are TRBV18 and TRBJ2-7; possibly TRBD1 for D (6 bases). CDR1 and CDR2 from the germline V gene are KGHSH and LQKENI. The germline V and J ends were trimmed by 6 bases and 0 bases, with 12 bases remaining between them. The CDR3 runs 14 residues. CDR3 in DNA: TGTGCCAGCTCCGAGGGGGTAACCTCCTACGAGCAGTACTTC. It encodes CASSEGVTSYEQYF.

This clonotype was picked up many times. V and J are TRBV19 and TRBJ2-7; D remains unclear. With 1 base removed from V and 6 bases from J, the gap between germline ends came to 10 bases. The CDR3 is 13 amino acids. CDR1 is LNHDA and CDR2 is SQIVND in the germline V gene (reference sequence). In DNA form, the CDR3 reads TGTGCCAGTAGTATAGGAGGAGCTTTCGAGCAGTACTTC. It translates to CASSIGGAFEQYF.

This clonotype was picked up a small number of times. Being one base from a much bigger clone, this may be a read error. The V and J genes are TRBV12-3 or TRBV12-4 and TRBJ2-1; perhaps TRBD2 as D (5 bases). This CDR3 spans 12 amino acids. The CDR3, as DNA: TGTGCCGGCAGTGTAACTAGCAATGAGCAGTTCTTC. Amino acids: CAGSVTSNEQFF.

The chain links TRBV19 to TRBJ2-5, with 8 positions matching TRBD1. J was trimmed by 2 bases and V by 5 bases; bases with no gene match: 7. CDR3 length: 15 amino acids. Germline V gene data show CDR1 as LNHDA and CDR2 as SQIVND (reference sequence). DNA of the CDR3: TGTGCCAGTAGTGGGGCAGGGGGCCGGCAAGAGACCCAGTACTTC. Protein: CASSGAGGRQETQYF.

This clonotype was recorded at least ten times. The chain uses TRBV7-2 and TRBJ2-1, with TRBD2 as a possible D gene (8 bases). Germline CDR1 and CDR2: SGHTA and FQGNSA. CDR3 length: 16 residues. V was cut by 5 bases and J by 3 bases, with 17 bases left in between. CDR3 coding DNA: TGTGCCAGCAGCCCACGGGGGGGACAGAACTACAATGAGCAGTTCTTC. This translates into CASSPRGGQNYNEQFF.

This clonotype came up many times. This rearrangement joins TRBV30 to TRBJ2-5; tentatively, D is TRBD2 (6 bases). The CDR3 is 14 amino acids. Germline values: CDR1 GTSNPN, CDR2 SVGIG (reference sequence). Trimming left V 0 bases short and J 3 bases short, with 11 bases between. In DNA, the CDR3 is TGTGCCTGGAGTGTTAAGGGACTTAAAGAGACCCAGTACTTC. As protein: CAWSVKGLKETQYF.

This clonotype has ten or more counts. V and J are TRBV28 and TRBJ2-7; 10 bases are a match to TRBD1. Trimming cost V 7 bases and J 4 bases; bases outside gene matches: 7. Germline-derived CDR1 and CDR2 are MDHEN and SYDVKM. The CDR3 consists of 14 residues. The CDR3 region is CASTPWDRGYEQYF. Written as DNA, the CDR3 is TGTGCCAGCACCCCCTGGGACAGGGGTTACGAGCAGTACTTC.

This chain connects TRBV12-3 or TRBV12-4 to TRBJ1-5; 9 bases line up with TRBD1. The trim removed 6 bases at V and 3 bases at J, leaving 9 bases unmatched. This CDR3 comprises 16 residues. In DNA form, the CDR3 reads TGTGCCAGCAGCACCGGGACAGGGTTCGACAATCAGCCCCAGCATTTT. Translation: CASSTGTGFDNQPQHF.

This clonotype was picked up many times. The V call is TRBV30, the J call TRBJ2-7; 8 nucleotides line up with TRBD1. This CDR3 has 14 residues. Unmatched junction bases numbered 4, after V lost 1 base and J lost 2 bases. Germline loops: CDR1 GTSNPN, CDR2 SVGIG (reference sequence). The CDR3 DNA reads TGTGCCTGGAGTGGACAGGGGCCCCCCTACGAGCAGTACTTC. Translated: CAWSGQGPPYEQYF.

This clonotype has ten or more counts. The J gene is TRBJ2-3, the V gene TRBV2; 8 positions agree with TRBD2. V lost 5 bases and J lost 8; bases outside the gene matches: 9. The CDR3 length is 14 residues. CDR1 is SNHLY and CDR2 is FYNNEI in the germline V gene. CDR3 DNA sequence: TGTGCCAGCAGTAGCGGGAGTGGTTCGCGTACGCAGTATTTT. Translation: CASSSGSGSRTQYF.

In its sample, this clonotype was seen many times. The rearrangement uses TRBV2 and TRBJ2-3, with a possible D match to TRBD2 (5 bases). This CDR3 has 14 amino acids. The V end lost 4 bases, the J end lost 5 bases, and 13 bases lay between the germline ends. The germline gives CDR1 SNHLY, CDR2 FYNNEI. CDR3 protein: CASSVDIGRDTQYF. CDR3 coding DNA: TGTGCCAGCAGTGTAGATATAGGGAGAGATACGCAGTATTTT.

This clonotype was seen ten or more times. The chain links TRBV12-3 or TRBV12-4 to TRBJ2-7; TRBD1 aligns across 8 bases. The CDR3 is 17 residues long. The ends lost 1 base at V and 0 bases at J; junction bases unmatched: 8. The CDR3 DNA follows: TGTGCCAGCAGTTTAGATGTTTGGACAGGGCCCTCCTACGAGCAGTACTTC. Protein sequence: CASSLDVWTGPSYEQYF.

This clonotype was recorded at least ten times. Here the CDR3 reads CASSLMGLAGKRAGNEQFF. CDR3 bases: TGTGCCAGCAGTTTAATGGGACTAGCGGGAAAGAGGGCAGGCAATGAGCAGTTCTTC. The gene calls are TRBV12-3 or TRBV12-4 and TRBJ2-1, with TRBD2 matching 13 bases. The CDR3 consists of 19 residues. Germline trimming cut 2 bases from V and 6 bases from J; bases unmatched to any gene: 13.

In this sample, this clonotype turned up a few times. This chain uses TRBV29-1 with TRBJ2-5; 16 bases agree with TRBD2. This CDR3 contains 17 residues. Trimming at V came to 4 bases and at J to 5 bases, leaving 10 bases not matched to a gene. CDR1 SQVTM and CDR2 ANQGSEA come from the germline V gene. Here the CDR3 reads CSVVLGLAGGPRETQYF. The CDR3 coding sequence is TGCAGCGTTGTTTTGGGACTAGCGGGAGGGCCCCGGGAGACCCAGTACTTC.

This clonotype was seen ten or more times. The gene calls are TRBV20-1 and TRBJ2-3, with TRBD1 matching over 8 bases. The CDR3 spans 18 residues. The J segment lost 2 bases and the V segment lost 0 bases, leaving 13 bases of the junction unmatched. Germline-derived CDR1 and CDR2 are DFQATT and SNEGSKA (reference sequence). The CDR3 sequence is CSARDVSLRDRHTDTQYF. The CDR3 bases are TGCAGTGCTAGAGATGTTTCCCTCCGGGACAGGCACACAGATACGCAGTATTTT.

Ten or more counts support this clonotype. This chain joins TRBV6-5 and TRBJ1-1; TRBD1 aligns across 8 bases. This CDR3 region has 14 residues. V lost 2 bases, J lost 3 bases, and 2 bases stayed unmatched. Per germline, CDR1 MNHEY and CDR2 SVGAGI. The CDR3 nucleotides are TGTGCCAGCAGTTACAACAGGGGGGACACTGAAGCTTTCTTT. Translating gives CASSYNRGDTEAFF.

In its sample, this clonotype was seen many times. This rearrangement joins TRBV29-1 to TRBJ2-7; TRBD1 agrees at 7 bases. With 6 bases clipped from V and 3 bases from J, the junction kept 8 bases outside the gene matches. This CDR3 spans 13 amino acids. Germline CDR1 SQVTM, CDR2 ANQGSEA. This CDR3 is CSVGTVSIYEQYF. Here the CDR3 DNA reads TGCAGCGTCGGGACAGTCTCAATCTACGAGCAGTACTTC.

This clonotype occurred a few times. Possible read error: a much larger clone is one base away. This chain joins TRBV10-2 and TRBJ2-2, with D tentatively TRBD2 (6 bases). The CDR3 contains 16 residues. CDR1 and CDR2 (germline): WSHSY, SAAADI. This chain's CDR3 is CASIPRAGSRTGGLFF. CDR3 nucleotide sequence: TGCGCCAGCATTCCAAGGGCAGGCTCGAGGACCGGGGGGCTGTTTTTT.

This clonotype was counted a few times. The rearrangement links TRBV27 to TRBJ1-4; the D gene is possibly TRBD1 (6 bases). V was trimmed by 7 bases and J by 8 bases, leaving 17 bases between them. The CDR3 has 14 residues. Germline assignment: CDR1 MNHEY and CDR2 SMNVEV (reference sequence). The CDR3 bases are TGTGCCAGCAAACCCAGGGGCGGTACCGAAAAACTGTTTTTT. Translation: CASKPRGGTEKLFF.

This chain uses TRBV9 with TRBJ1-6; no clear D. Trimming pared 3 bases from V and 5 bases from J, leaving 12 bases between. This CDR3 has 15 amino acids. The germline V gene encodes CDR1 SGDLS and CDR2 YYNGEE. Written as DNA, the CDR3 is TGTGCCAGCAGCGCCACCGGGTGGAATAATTCACCCCTCCACTTT. It codes for CASSATGWNNSPLHF.

This clonotype was picked up a small number of times. The chain joins TRBV19 to TRBJ2-1; D remains ambiguous. V was pared by 5 bases and J by 7 bases, with 9 bases between. The CDR3 sequence is 12 residues long. Germline V gene sequence: CDR1 LNHDA, CDR2 SQIVND (reference sequence). Here the CDR3 reads CASSPWWNEQFF. CDR3 nucleotide sequence: TGTGCCAGTAGTCCTTGGTGGAATGAGCAGTTCTTC.